This TCR beta chain stems from a study of T-cell reconstitution after alpha-beta-depleted transplantation in children. Unique molecular identifiers were incorporated into the prepared TCRbeta library. TCRdb re-called the PCR reads through MiXCR, storing one row per CDR3 protein. The sample carries some 200,000 distinct CDR3 sequences, roughly 9.1% recorded once. This clonotype was seen a few times. No antigen is known for it. This CDR3 has 14 amino acids. Between the trimmed V and J ends, which lost 6 bases and 7 bases, there was a span of 18 bases. Study observations and caveats: Diversity and T-cell counts at one year after transplant derived mostly from new T cells. The high TCRbeta diversity at day 60 in some patients came from surviving recipient T cells and thymic progenitors. Reported findings indicate that, about two months after transplant, alpha-beta T cells came from several hundred expanded clones, which were derived from non-depleted graft cells.

V gene TRBV12-3 or TRBV12-4 combines with J gene TRBJ1-1, with D perhaps TRBD1 (6 bases). The receptor was derived from a male patient aged 2 to 9 who had a stem cell transplant for acute myeloid leukemia, so the T cells may come from the graft donor. The sample in question was PBMCs, mostly from graft donor cells, obtained 360 days after TCRalphabeta/CD19-depleted stem cell transplant. In DNA, the CDR3 is TGTGCCAGCAGCAAGGACAGCTTACTCTTTGAAGCTTTCTTT. It is translated as CASSKDSLLFEAFF.